This T cell receptor beta chain was sequenced during a study of naive and memory T cell subsets. General study points: From naive to CM, EM and EMRA, diversity decreased and Gini increased. Especially in CD8 cells, naive repertoires contained a few larger clonotypes, possibly CD45RA-re-expressing memory cells.

This clonotype has just a few counts. Its antigen is undetermined. Cells stained for CD3, CD4, CD8, CD45RA and CD27 were sorted into four subsets. An equimolar mix of two oligonucleotides served as the beta constant-region primer for TRBC1 and TRBC2. Four rounds of PCR amplified the ligated cDNA using nested alpha and beta constant-region primers plus SP2. TCRdb re-called the UMI-ligation and nested PCR reads with MiXCR, one entry per CDR3 protein. The sample includes some 80,000 distinct CDR3 sequences, around 9% of them seen just once. This CDR3 region has 14 residues. Per the germline V gene, CDR1 is SGHDN and CDR2 is FVKESK. V gave up 6 bases and J gave up 1 base; unmatched junction bases: 4.

The sample consisted of naive CD8+ T cells from blood. The clonotype originates from a human donor in good health. V usage is TRBV14 and J usage is TRBJ2-3; 7 nucleotides align to TRBD1. CDR3 in DNA: TGTGCCAGCAGTACCGGGACAGGCACAGATACGCAGTATTTT. Amino acids: CASSTGTGTDTQYF.